The T cell receptor beta chain described here comes from a study of Ad26.COV2.S vaccination and SARS-CoV-2 variants. Profiled with immunoSEQ multiplex PCR; TCRdb holds only in-frame clones, not every one. The table shows about 370,000 clones, with approximately 91% occurring only once. The CDR3 spans 15 residues. V was pared by 5 bases and J by 6 bases, with 10 bases of the junction left unmatched. Looked up from germline, CDR1 is LGHDT and CDR2 is YNNKEL (reference sequence). The treatment denotes: roughly 20 received Ad26.COV2.S at low or high dose, single or two shots; 5 received placebo; per-sample allocation not given. Sampling was done on day 63 after the first vaccine or placebo injection.

The V gene is TRBV3-1 (or the pseudogene TRBV3-2), the J gene TRBJ2-1; 7 positions match TRBD2. This TCR was sampled from a person between 18 and 65 years old who received the Ad26.COV2.S COVID-19 vaccine or a placebo. Sample: peripheral blood, taken in a trial of Ad26.COV2.S vaccine versus placebo. Written as DNA, the CDR3 is TGTGCCAGCAGCTGGGGTGCGGGAGCTAGCAATGAGCAGTTCTTC. Translating gives CASSWGAGASNEQFF.